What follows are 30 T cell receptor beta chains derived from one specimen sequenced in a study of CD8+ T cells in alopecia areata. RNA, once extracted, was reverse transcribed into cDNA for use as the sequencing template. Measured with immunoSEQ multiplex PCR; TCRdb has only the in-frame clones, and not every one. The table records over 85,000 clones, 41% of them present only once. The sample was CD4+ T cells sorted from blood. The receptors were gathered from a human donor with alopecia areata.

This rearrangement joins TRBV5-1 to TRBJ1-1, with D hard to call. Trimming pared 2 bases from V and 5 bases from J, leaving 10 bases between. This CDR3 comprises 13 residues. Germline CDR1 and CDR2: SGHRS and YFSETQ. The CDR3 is CASSFQGGTEAFF. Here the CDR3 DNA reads TGCGCCAGCAGCTTTCAAGGAGGGACTGAAGCTTTCTTT.

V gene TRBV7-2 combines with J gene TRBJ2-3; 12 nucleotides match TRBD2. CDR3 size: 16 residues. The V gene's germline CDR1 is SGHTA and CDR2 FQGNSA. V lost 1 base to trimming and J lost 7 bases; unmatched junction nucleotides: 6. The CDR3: CASSLGLAGALYTQYF. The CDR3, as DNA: TGTGCCAGCAGCTTAGGACTAGCGGGGGCCCTATATACGCAGTATTTT.

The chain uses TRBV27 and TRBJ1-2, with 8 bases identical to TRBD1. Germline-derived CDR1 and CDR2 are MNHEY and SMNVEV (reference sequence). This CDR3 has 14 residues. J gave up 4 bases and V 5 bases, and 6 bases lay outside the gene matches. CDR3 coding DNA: TGTGCCAGCAGTCTACGGACAGGGAGCTATGGCTACACCTTC. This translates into CASSLRTGSYGYTF.

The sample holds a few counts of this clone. CDR3: CASSFNVLPNEQFF. The CDR3 DNA follows: TGTGCCAGCAGTTTCAACGTGTTGCCCAATGAGCAGTTCTTC. The V and J genes are TRBV6-4 and TRBJ2-1; D is undetermined. CDR1 is MRHNA and CDR2 is SNTAGT in the germline V gene. The CDR3 runs 14 residues. The V and J ends lost 5 bases and 6 bases respectively, with 14 bases between them.

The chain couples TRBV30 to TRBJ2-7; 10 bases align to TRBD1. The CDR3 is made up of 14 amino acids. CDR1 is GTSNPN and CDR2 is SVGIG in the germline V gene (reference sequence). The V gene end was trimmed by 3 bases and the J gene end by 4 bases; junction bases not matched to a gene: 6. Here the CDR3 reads CAWSLDRGLYEQYF. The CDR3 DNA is TGTGCCTGGAGCCTGGACAGGGGGTTATACGAGCAGTACTTC.

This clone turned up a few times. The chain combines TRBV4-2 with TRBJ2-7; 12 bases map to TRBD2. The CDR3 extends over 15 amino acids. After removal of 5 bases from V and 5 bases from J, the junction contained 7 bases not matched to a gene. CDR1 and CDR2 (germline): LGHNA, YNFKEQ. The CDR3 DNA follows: TGTGCCAGCAGCGCGGGGACTAGCGGGTTCCACGAGCAGTACTTC. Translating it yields CASSAGTSGFHEQYF.

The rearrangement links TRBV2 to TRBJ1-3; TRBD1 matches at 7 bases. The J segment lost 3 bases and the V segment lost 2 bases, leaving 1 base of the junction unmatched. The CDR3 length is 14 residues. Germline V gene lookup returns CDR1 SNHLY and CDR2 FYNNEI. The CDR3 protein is CASSENRGGNTIYF. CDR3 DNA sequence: TGTGCCAGCAGTGAAAACAGGGGTGGAAACACCATATATTTT.

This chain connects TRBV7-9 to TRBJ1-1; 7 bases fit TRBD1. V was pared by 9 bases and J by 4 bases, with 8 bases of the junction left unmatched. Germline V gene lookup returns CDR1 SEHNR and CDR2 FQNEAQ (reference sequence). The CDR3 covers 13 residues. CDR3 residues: CASSRQGRTEAFF. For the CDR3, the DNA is TGTGCCAGTTCAAGACAGGGTCGCACTGAAGCTTTCTTT.

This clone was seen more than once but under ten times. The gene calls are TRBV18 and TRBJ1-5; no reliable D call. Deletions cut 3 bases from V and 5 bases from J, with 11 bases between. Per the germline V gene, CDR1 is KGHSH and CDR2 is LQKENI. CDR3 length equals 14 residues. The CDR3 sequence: CASSPRAADQPQHF. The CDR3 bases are TGTGCCAGCTCACCGAGGGCCGCCGATCAGCCCCAGCATTTT. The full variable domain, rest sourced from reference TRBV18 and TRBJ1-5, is NAGVMQNPRHLVRRRGQEARLRCSPMKGHSHVYWYRQLPEEGLKFMVYLQKENIIDESGMPKERFSAEFPKEGPSILRIQQVVRGDSAAYFCASSPRAADQPQHFGDGTRLSIL.

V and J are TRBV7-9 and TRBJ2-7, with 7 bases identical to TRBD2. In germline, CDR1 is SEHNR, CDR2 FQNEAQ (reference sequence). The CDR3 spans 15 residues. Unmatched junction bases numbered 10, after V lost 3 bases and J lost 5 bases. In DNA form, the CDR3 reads TGTGCCAGCAGCTTTATTAGCGGGTCGATTCACGAGCAGTACTTC. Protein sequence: CASSFISGSIHEQYF.

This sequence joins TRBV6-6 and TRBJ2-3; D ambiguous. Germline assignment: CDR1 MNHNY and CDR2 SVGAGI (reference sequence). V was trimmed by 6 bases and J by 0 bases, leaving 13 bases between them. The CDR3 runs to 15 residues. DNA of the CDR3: TGTGCCAGCAGCCAAGCCGGTAGAAGCACAGATACGCAGTATTTT. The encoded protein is CASSQAGRSTDTQYF.

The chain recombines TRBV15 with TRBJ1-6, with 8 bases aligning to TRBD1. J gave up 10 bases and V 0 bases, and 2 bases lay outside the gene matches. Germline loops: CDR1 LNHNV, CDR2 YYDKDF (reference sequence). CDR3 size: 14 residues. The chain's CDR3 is CATSRDTGGSPLHF. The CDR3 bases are TGTGCCACCAGCAGAGATACAGGGGGATCACCCCTCCACTTT.

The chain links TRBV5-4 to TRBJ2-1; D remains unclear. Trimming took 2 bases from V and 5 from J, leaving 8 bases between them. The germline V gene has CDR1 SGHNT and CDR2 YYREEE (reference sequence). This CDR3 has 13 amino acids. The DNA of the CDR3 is TGTGCCAGCAGCTTCCCTTTTCACAATGAGCAGTTCTTC. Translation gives CASSFPFHNEQFF.

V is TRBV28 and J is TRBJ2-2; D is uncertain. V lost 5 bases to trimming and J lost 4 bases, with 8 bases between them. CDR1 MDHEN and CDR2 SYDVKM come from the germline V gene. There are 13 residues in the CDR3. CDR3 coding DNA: TGTGCCAGCAGTCCACCGACCACCGGGGAGCTGTTTTTT. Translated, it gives CASSPPTTGELFF.

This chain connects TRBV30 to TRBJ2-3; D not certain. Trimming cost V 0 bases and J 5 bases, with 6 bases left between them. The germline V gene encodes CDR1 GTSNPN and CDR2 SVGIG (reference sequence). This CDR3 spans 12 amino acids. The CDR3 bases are TGTGCCTGGAGTGTACGGAGAGATACGCAGTATTTT. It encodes CAWSVRRDTQYF.

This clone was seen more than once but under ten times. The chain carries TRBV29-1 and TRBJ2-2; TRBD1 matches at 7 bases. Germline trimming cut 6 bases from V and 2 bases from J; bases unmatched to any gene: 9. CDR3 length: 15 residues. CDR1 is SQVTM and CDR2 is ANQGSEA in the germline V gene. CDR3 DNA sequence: TGCAGCGTGGGGTCCGGGACAGCCAACACCGGGGAGCTGTTTTTT. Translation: CSVGSGTANTGELFF.

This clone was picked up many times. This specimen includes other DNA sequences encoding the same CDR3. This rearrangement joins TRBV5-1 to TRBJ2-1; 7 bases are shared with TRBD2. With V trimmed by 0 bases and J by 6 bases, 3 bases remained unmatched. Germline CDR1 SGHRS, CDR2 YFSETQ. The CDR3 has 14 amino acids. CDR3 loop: CASSLGTGGNEQFF. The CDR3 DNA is TGCGCCAGCAGCTTGGGAACGGGGGGCAATGAGCAGTTCTTC.

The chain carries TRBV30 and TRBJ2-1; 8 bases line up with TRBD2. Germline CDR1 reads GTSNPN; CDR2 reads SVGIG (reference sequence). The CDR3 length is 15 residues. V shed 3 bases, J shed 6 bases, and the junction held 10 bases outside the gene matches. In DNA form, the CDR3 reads TGTGCCTGGAGCGCCCCCGGGACTAGAAGCAATGAGCAGTTCTTC. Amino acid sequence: CAWSAPGTRSNEQFF.

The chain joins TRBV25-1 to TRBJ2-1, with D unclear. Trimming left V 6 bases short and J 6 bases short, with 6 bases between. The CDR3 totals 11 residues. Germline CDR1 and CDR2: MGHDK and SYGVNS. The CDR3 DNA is TGTGCCAGCAGCATAGGCAATGAGCAGTTCTTC. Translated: CASSIGNEQFF.

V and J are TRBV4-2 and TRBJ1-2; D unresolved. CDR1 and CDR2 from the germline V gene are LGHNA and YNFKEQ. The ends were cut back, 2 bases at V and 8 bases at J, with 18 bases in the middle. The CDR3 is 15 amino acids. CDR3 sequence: CASSQNSEFSSGYTF. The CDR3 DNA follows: TGTGCCAGCAGCCAAAATAGCGAGTTTAGCAGCGGCTACACCTTC.

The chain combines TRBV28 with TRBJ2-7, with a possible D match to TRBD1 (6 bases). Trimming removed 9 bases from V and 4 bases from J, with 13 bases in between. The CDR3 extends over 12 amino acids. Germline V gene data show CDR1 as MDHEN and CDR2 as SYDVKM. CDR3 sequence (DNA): TGTGCCAGTCGGACAGAACTATACGAGCAGTACTTC. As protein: CASRTELYEQYF.

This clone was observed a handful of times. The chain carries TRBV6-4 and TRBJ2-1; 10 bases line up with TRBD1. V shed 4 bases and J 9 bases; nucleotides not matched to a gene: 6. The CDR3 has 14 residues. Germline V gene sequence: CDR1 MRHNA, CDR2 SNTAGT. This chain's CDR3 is CASSALTGGSEQFF. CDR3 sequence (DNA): TGTGCCAGCAGTGCCTTGACAGGGGGCAGTGAGCAGTTCTTC.

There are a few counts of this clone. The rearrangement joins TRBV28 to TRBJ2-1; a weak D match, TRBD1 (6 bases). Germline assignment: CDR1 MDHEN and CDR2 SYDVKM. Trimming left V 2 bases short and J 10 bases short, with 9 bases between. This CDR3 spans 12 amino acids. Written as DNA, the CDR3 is TGTGCCAGCAGTTTAGAAGGGGGAGAGCAGTTCTTC. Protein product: CASSLEGGEQFF.

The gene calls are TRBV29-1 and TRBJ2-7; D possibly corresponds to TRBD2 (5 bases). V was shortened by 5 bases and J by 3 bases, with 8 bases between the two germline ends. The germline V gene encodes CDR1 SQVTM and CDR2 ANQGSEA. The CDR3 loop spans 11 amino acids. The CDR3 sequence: CSVWSGYEQYF. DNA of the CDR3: TGCAGCGTTTGGAGCGGCTACGAGCAGTACTTC.

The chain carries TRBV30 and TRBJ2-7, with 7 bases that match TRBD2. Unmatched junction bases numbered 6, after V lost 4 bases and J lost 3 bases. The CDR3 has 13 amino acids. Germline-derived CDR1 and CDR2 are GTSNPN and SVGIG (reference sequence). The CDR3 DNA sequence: TGTGCCTGGATCGGGGGGAACAGCTACGAGCAGTACTTC. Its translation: CAWIGGNSYEQYF.

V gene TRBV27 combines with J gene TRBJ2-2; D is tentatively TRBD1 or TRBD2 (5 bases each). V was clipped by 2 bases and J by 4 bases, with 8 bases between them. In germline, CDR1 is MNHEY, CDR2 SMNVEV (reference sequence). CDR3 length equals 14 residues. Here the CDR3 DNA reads TGTGCCAGCAGTTTAGGGGGTTCCACCGGGGAGCTGTTTTTT. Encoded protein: CASSLGGSTGELFF.

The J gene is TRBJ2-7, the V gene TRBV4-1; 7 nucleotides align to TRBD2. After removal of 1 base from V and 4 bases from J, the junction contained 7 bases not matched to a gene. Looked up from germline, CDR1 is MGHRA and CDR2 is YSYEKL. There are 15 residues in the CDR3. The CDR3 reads CASSQAPLADYEQYF. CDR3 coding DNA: TGCGCCAGCAGCCAAGCCCCCCTAGCGGATTACGAGCAGTACTTC.

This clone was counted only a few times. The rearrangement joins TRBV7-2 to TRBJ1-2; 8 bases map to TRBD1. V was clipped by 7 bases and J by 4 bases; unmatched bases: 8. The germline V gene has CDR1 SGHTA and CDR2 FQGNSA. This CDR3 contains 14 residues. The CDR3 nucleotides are TGTGCCAGCAACCAGGGGACAGGCCCCTATGGCTACACCTTC. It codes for CASNQGTGPYGYTF.

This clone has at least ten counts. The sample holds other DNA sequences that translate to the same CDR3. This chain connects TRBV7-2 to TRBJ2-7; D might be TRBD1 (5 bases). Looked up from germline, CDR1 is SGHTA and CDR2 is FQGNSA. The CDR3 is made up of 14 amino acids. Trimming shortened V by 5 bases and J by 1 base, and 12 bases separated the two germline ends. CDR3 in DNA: TGTGCCAGCAGCCCAGGACACAGTTCCTACGAGCAGTACTTC. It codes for CASSPGHSSYEQYF.

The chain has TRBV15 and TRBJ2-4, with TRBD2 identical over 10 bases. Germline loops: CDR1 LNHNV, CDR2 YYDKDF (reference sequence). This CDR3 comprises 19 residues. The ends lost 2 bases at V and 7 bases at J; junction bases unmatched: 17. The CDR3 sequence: CATSRSPLAGAGEGNIQYF. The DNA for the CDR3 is TGTGCCACCAGCAGATCTCCTCTAGCGGGGGCTGGAGAGGGGAACATTCAGTACTTC.